This is a list of T cell receptor beta chains from one sample in a study of cytomegalovirus exposure and HLA in healthy donors. Assay: immunoSEQ multiplex PCR; the TCRdb copy retains only in-frame clones and omits some. This table has approximately 54,000 clones, approximately 90% appearing once. Sequencing was done on a sample of PBMCs. These receptors came from a young woman in good health and CMV-seropositive. Both conserved end residues are part of each CDR3. A D gene is named only where the DNA matches it firmly.

v_call d_call cdr3_aa
TRBV28 NA CASSFPGVYNEQFF
TRBV4-2 NA CASSQDYQETQYF
TRBV5-5 NA CASSLRGNTDTQYF
TRBV19 NA CVSSMEKTSFGSPLHF
TRBV27 NA CASSLTSSYEQYF
TRBV6-5 NA CASSTQGVEQFF
TRBV14 TRBD1 CASSQDRTGENLYGYTF
TRBV2 TRBD1 CASTGTGLNTIYF
TRBV11-2 NA CASSPSLGGLALAKNIQYF
TRBV19 TRBD1 CASSIARGQGVPESPLHF
TRBV5-6 TRBD2 CASSLVAGQNTGELFF
TRBV2 NA CASSEHTSTRNTIYF
TRBV10-1 TRBD2 CASSPWRGDALLRNEQFF
TRBV4-1 TRBD2 CASRDRGGQQNEQFF
TRBV5-6 TRBD1 CASSFTGGTEAFF
TRBV30 NA CAWTRENSPLHF
TRBV2 TRBD1 CASWGDRVYEQYF
TRBV28 TRBD1 CASSSYIGTGGRSYEQYF
TRBV5-1 NA CASSLGAGAYGYTF
TRBV30 NA CATSKIRRGTEAFF
TRBV7-3 TRBD1 CASSLIRDSEAFF
TRBV6-6 NA CASSHNAGVTEAFF
TRBV4-2 NA CASSQDPGLTNEKLFF
TRBV6-6 NA CASRGEAYNSPLHF
TRBV29-1 NA CSAWGPPLTEAFF
TRBV5-5 TRBD1 CASSPTGISVDEQFF
TRBV2 NA CASSRGGEEHDGYTF
TRBV5-5 NA CASSLAQVAGNTGELFF
TRBV10-2 TRBD2 CASTRLAGASNTGELFF
TRBV2 NA CASSESHRGNQPQHF
TRBV12-2 NA CASRLGPAGRGRNYGYTF
TRBV27 TRBD1 CASSPDRDYGYTF
TRBV5-1 TRBD1 CASSLYRDRGFQETQYF